The rows below give T cell receptor beta chains drawn from one sample of a study of cytomegalovirus exposure and HLA in healthy donors. Here immunoSEQ multiplex PCR was the method, and the copy in TCRdb shows in-frame clones only, minus some. Altogether 150,000 to 200,000 clones are present, 60% to 80% being singletons, with the ten largest covering 4.9%. The sequencing input was PBMCs. Receptors were obtained from a male donor in good health and CMV-seronegative. Both conserved end residues are part of each CDR3. A D gene is named only where the DNA matches it firmly. The size entry is marked missing in some rows and otherwise reads once, few, many or a size class.

D	J	V	size	DNA	CDR3
TRBD1	TRBJ1-1	TRBV7-3	few	TGTGCCAGCAGCGCGACAGGGAATAGAGCTTTCTTT	CASSATGNRAFF
.	TRBJ1-2	TRBV7-3	.	TGTGCCAGCAGCCTCGCTACCGGCTACACCTTC	CASSLATGYTF
.	TRBJ1-1	TRBV29-1	.	TGCAGCGTCCCAGCTGCGGGTGAAGCTTTCTTT	CSVPAAGEAFF
TRBD2	TRBJ2-1	TRBV19	.	TGTGCCAGTCACACCGGGACTAGCGGGGTAGAGCAGTTCTTC	CASHTGTSGVEQFF
.	TRBJ2-7	TRBV5-6	once	TGTGCCAGCAGCTTTAAATCGACTGACGGGCAGTACTTC	CASSFKSTDGQYF
TRBD2	TRBJ2-7	TRBV7-2	.	TGTGCCAGCAGCTTAGGGCTAGCGGGAGCTTACGAGCAGTACTTC	CASSLGLAGAYEQYF
.	TRBJ1-1	TRBV28	.	TGTGCCAGCAGTCCCGTAGGGGGGGCGCGAAACACTGAAGCTTTCTTT	CASSPVGGARNTEAFF
TRBD1	TRBJ2-6	TRBV5-1	.	TGCGCCAGCGATGGACAGGGCAGCTCTGGGGCCAACGTCCTGACTTTC	CASDGQGSSGANVLTF
TRBD1	TRBJ2-3	TRBV27	once	TGTGCCAGCACCAACTGGGGACAGGGTTCAATAGATACGCAGTATTTT	CASTNWGQGSIDTQYF
TRBD2	TRBJ2-4	TRBV7-8	.	TGTGCCAGCAGCCCACCGGGGGGGATAGAGGCCAAAAACATTCAGTACTTC	CASSPPGGIEAKNIQYF
TRBD2	TRBJ2-7	TRBV6-5	.	TGTGCCAGCAGACGGACTAGCGGGGGGATCTACGAGCAGTACTTC	CASRRTSGGIYEQYF
.	TRBJ2-2	TRBV11-1	once	TGTGCCAGCAGCTTCGCCTCCTTCGGCGGGGAGCTGTTTTTT	CASSFASFGGELFF
TRBD1	TRBJ2-5	TRBV7-9	.	TGTGCCAGCAGGAACAGGGGGCGTGAGACCCAGTACTTC	CASRNRGRETQYF
TRBD2	TRBJ2-1	TRBV14	few	TGTGCCAGCAGCCAAGGGGTCCTAGCGGGGGTTGAGCAGTTCTTC	CASSQGVLAGVEQFF
.	TRBJ1-5	TRBV23-1	.	TGCGCCAGCAGTCAATGTGGGACTTATAGCAATCAGCCCCAGCATTTT	CASSQCGTYSNQPQHF
.	TRBJ1-2	TRBV28	.	TGTGCCAGCGGAGTGACCGGTAACTATGGCTACACCTTC	CASGVTGNYGYTF
.	TRBJ1-5	TRBV27	.	TGTGCCAGCAGTTTAGAGTCAGGGAATCAGCCCCAGCATTTT	CASSLESGNQPQHF
TRBD2	TRBJ2-1	TRBV6-5	.	TGTGCCAGCAGTTACTCGGCACTAGCGGGAGGCCGGGAGCAGTTCTTC	CASSYSALAGGREQFF
.	TRBJ1-1	TRBV6-5	.	TGTGCCAGCAGTAGACAGAACACTGAAGCTTTCTTT	CASSRQNTEAFF
.	TRBJ1-3	TRBV7-2	.	TGTGCCAGCAGCACGAGCTCTGGAAACACCATATATTTT	CASSTSSGNTIYF
TRBD2	TRBJ2-3	TRBV5-4	.	TGTGCCAGCAGCTTGAAAGCGGGGGGCCTATCAGATACGCAGTATTTT	CASSLKAGGLSDTQYF
.	TRBJ1-1	TRBV5-5	.	TGTGCCAGCAGCTTGCCGGGTGGGACTGAAGCTTTCTTT	CASSLPGGTEAFF
TRBD1	TRBJ2-1	TRBV5-1	.	TGCGCCAGCAGCTGGGACAGCCTCTCCTACAATGAGCAGTTCTTC	CASSWDSLSYNEQFF
.	TRBJ2-3	TRBV2	.	TGTGCCAGCAGTGATCTCGGTATGGCAGATACGCAGTATTTT	CASSDLGMADTQYF
.	TRBJ2-2	TRBV11-2	few	TGTGCCAGCAGCGTCGCGGTGTCGGGCACCGGGGAGCTGTTTTTT	CASSVAVSGTGELFF
TRBD2	TRBJ2-7	TRBV30	.	TGTGCCTGGAGTCGGGAGGGTGGAGCCTACGAGCAGTACTTC	CAWSREGGAYEQYF
.	TRBJ1-1	TRBV5-4	.	TGTGCCAGCACCCAACGGGGGGCGAACACTGAAGCTTTCTTT	CASTQRGANTEAFF
.	TRBJ1-6	TRBV5-1	.	TGCGCCAGCAGCTTGGTAGCCGGAACCAATTCACCCCTCCACTTT	CASSLVAGTNSPLHF
.	TRBJ2-7	TRBV4-1	.	TGCGCCAGCAGCCAAGTGTCCCTTGCGGGACGGCCGGGGGAGCAGTACTTC	CASSQVSLAGRPGEQYF
TRBD1	TRBJ1-5	TRBV27	.	TGTGCCAGCAGTGCGACAGGGGGCGCCCAGCAGCCCCAGCATTTT	CASSATGGAQQPQHF
.	TRBJ2-7	TRBV19	.	TGTGCCAGTAGTATAAGCGGGTATGCCGCCTACGAGCAGTACTTC	CASSISGYAAYEQYF
.	TRBJ2-5	TRBV7-8	.	TGTGCCAGCAGCTCAAGACTAGCTGGGGGGCGTGAGACCCAGTACTTC	CASSSRLAGGRETQYF
.	TRBJ2-7	TRBV9	once	TGTGCCAGCAGCCCCCCGAGGGCTGGTTCGTACGAGCAGTACTTC	CASSPPRAGSYEQYF
TRBD2	TRBJ2-5	TRBV4-3	once	TGCGCCAGCAGCCAGGGCGGGGGGCGAGAGACCCAGTACTTC	CASSQGGGRETQYF
.	TRBJ1-5	TRBV30	.	TGTGCCTGCTCGCGGGGGGGTAGCAATCAGCCCCAGCATTTT	CACSRGGSNQPQHF
.	TRBJ2-5	TRBV7-6	.	TGTGCCAGCAGCTTAGTAGGAGGGGGCGCGGAGACCCAGTACTTC	CASSLVGGGAETQYF
.	TRBJ2-7	TRBV28	few	TGTGCCAGCAGTGATGGGAGTTCGGCCCAATACGAGCAGTACTTC	CASSDGSSAQYEQYF
.	TRBJ2-1	TRBV9	.	TGTGCCAGCAGCGTAGCAGGACAGTACAATGAGCAGTTCTTC	CASSVAGQYNEQFF
.	TRBJ2-3	TRBV6-1	.	TGTGCCAGCAGACCGAGCGGCGATACGCAGTATTTT	CASRPSGDTQYF
.	TRBJ1-5	TRBV4-3	.	TGCGCCAGCAGCCAAGAGGGGGGAGGTGATCAGCCCCAGCATTTT	CASSQEGGGDQPQHF
.	TRBJ1-1	TRBV7-6	few	TGTGCCAGCAGACAGGGCATGAACACTGAAGCTTTCTTT	CASRQGMNTEAFF
.	TRBJ1-4	TRBV18	few	TGTGCCAGCTCACACACATCAACTAATGAAAAACTGTTTTTT	CASSHTSTNEKLFF
.	TRBJ1-1	TRBV10-3	few	TGTGCCATCGCGGAGGTCCCATTGAACACTGAAGCTTTCTTT	CAIAEVPLNTEAFF
TRBD1	TRBJ2-6	TRBV6-6	.	TGTGCCAGCAGCCCCTGGACAGGGCCCGGGGCCAACGTCCTGACTTTC	CASSPWTGPGANVLTF
.	TRBJ2-7	TRBV11-2	.	TGTGCCAGCAGCCACGACAGAAGCTCCTACGAGCAGTACTTC	CASSHDRSSYEQYF
TRBD1	TRBJ2-7	TRBV28	.	TGTGCCAGCAGTTCCCCCGGGACAGGGACCTACGAGCAGTACTTC	CASSSPGTGTYEQYF
TRBD1	TRBJ2-7	TRBV7-6	.	TGTGCCAGCAGCCCCGGGACAGGCTCCTACGAGCAGTACTTC	CASSPGTGSYEQYF
TRBD1	TRBJ1-2	TRBV7-2	.	TGTGCCAGCAGCCCTCAACAGGGGGCGGACTATGGCTACACCTTC	CASSPQQGADYGYTF
TRBD2	TRBJ2-5	TRBV9	.	TGTGCCAGCAGCGGGGGGGGGTTTGCCCAAGAGACCCAGTACTTC	CASSGGGFAQETQYF
.	TRBJ1-1	TRBV19	.	TGTGCCAGTACCGGGGGAGCTATGAACACTGAAGCTTTCTTT	CASTGGAMNTEAFF
TRBD1	TRBJ2-2	TRBV28	once	TGTGCCAGCACGGATCCCAGGGGGCGGCAGGCCGGGGAGCTGTTTTTT	CASTDPRGRQAGELFF
.	TRBJ1-4	TRBV2	.	TGTGCCAGCAGGCGGGACGGCACAACTAATGAAAAACTGTTTTTT	CASRRDGTTNEKLFF
.	TRBJ1-6	TRBV21-1	.	TGTGCCAGCAGCAAAGCAGGGAGACATTCACCCCTCCACTTT	CASSKAGRHSPLHF
TRBD1	TRBJ2-7	TRBV5-1	.	TGCGCCAGCAGCCTCACTGGCCGGGACAGGCACTACGAGCAGTACTTC	CASSLTGRDRHYEQYF
.	TRBJ2-1	TRBV9	once	TGTGCCAGCAGCGTAGAACCGGGAGAAGCCCATGAGCAGTTCTTC	CASSVEPGEAHEQFF
TRBD1	TRBJ2-3	TRBV18	.	TGTGCCAGCTACGCCGGGACAGGGGGCGATACGCAGTATTTT	CASYAGTGGDTQYF
.	TRBJ2-3	TRBV6-5	.	TGTGCCAGCCATTCCCGACTGAGGTCAGATACGCAGTATTTT	CASHSRLRSDTQYF